The clone carrying this T cell receptor (beta chain) came up a few times. The data derive from a study of blood T cell repertoires in COVID-19. Germline V gives CDR1 KGHDR, CDR2 SFDVKD. CDR3 size: 16 residues. Trimming left V 7 bases short and J 0 bases short, with 12 bases between. TCRdb's table, derived via immunoSEQ multiplex PCR, lists solely in-frame clones and lacks some. The data contain 200,000 to 250,000 clones, around 80% of them singletons. This sequence originates from a man between 60 and 75 years old who had recovered from COVID-19. This chain connects TRBV24-1 to TRBJ1-6, with D unclear. The material sequenced was PBMCs or T cells enriched from blood (not recorded which). CDR3 residues: CATSQRRSSYNSPLHF. CDR3 nucleotide sequence: TGTGCCACCAGCCAAAGACGGAGCTCCTATAATTCACCCCTCCACTTT.